This TCR beta chain was recovered during a study of response to subunit inactivated influenza vaccine listed by TCRdb under 2018. Regarding the study in general: Deep quantitative T cell receptor repertoire profiling was used in the study to track responses to a trivalent subunit inactivated influenza vaccine.

The germline V gene yields SQVTM for CDR1 and ANQGSEA for CDR2. Including cysteine and phenylalanine, the CDR3 has 13 amino acids. Of the read, only the CDR3 DNA is kept; its 39 bases are in frame from base 1. Trimming leaves V shorter by 7 bases and J shorter by 6 bases, with the junction holding 8 bases beyond the gene matches. The library was produced with RT-PCR. Sequencer: Illumina HiSeq 2500. The public reads were quality trimmed at Q25 with fastp and then assembled into clones with MiXCR by TCRdb, keeping productive beta chains. Rows are combined by CDR3 protein, so each entry shows the most common genes and DNA. The sample includes about 540,000 distinct CDR3 sequences, with roughly a quarter observed a single time. In total, the top ten clones hold around 2.8% of the sample. As regards this clonotype: Its target antigen remains unknown. It has no much larger one-base neighbor in the sample; base qualities were not kept.

The research as a whole found: The authors proposed that each seasonal influenza vaccination may bring in only a limited number of new T cells.

These data were also filed under a second study, of T cells expressing NK-cell markers. That second publication adds: The TCR beta cDNA libraries were made using 5'RACE template switching, a step that added both a universal primer site and unique molecular identifiers. Three sorted T-cell subsets (CD3+CD56+NKG2C+, CD3+CD56+NKG2C- and CD3+CD56-NKG2C+) from 7 to 9 donors had their TCR beta-chain repertoires profiled. Among the eight sequenced donors, only one was HCMV-seronegative, while the other seven were HCMV-seropositive. To restrict sorting to alphabetaTCR-expressing T cells, an anti-gammadeltaTCR antibody was added in several experiments. In over five donors, the dominant CD3+CD56+NKG2C+ clonotypes were among the top 10 CD8+ clonotypes and accounted for about 1.0-7.5% of CD8+ T cells. Those dominant clonotypes were again the most abundant among CD3+CD56-NKG2C+ cells in a handful of donors, at roughly 28.3-60.1%. It remained unclear whether the expanded NKG2C-expressing T cell clones were specific for HCMV antigens. The study sequenced eight donors, all healthy volunteers chosen at random: three men and five women. HCMV serostatus was determined by detecting HCMV-specific IgG in serum with a commercial ELISA kit. Peripheral blood mononuclear cells were isolated from blood by Ficoll density gradient centrifugation. Using Miltenyi isolation kits, CD4+ and CD8+ T cells were isolated from PBMC through magnetic immunoseparation. cDNA synthesis was primed from the TCR beta constant segment, followed by two successive PCR amplification steps. Illumina HiSeq 2000/2500, MiSeq or NextSeq was used to sequence libraries as 2 x 150 bp reads. Reads were demultiplexed and grouped by UMI with MIGEC, and clonotypes were assembled and quantified with MiTCR. To exclude erroneous sequences, only TCR cDNA sequences supported by at least two reads were retained. The tcR package was used for downstream repertoire analysis, with clonotypes matched between fractions based on CDR3 nucleotide sequence plus V segment. Antigen specificity was annotated against VDJdb with VDJmatch, allowing one amino acid substitution in CDR3.

This TCR was sampled from a middle-aged man who received an inactivated influenza vaccine. Donor details come from another sample of the same person, matched by shared clones. The rearrangement joined TRBV29-1 to TRBJ1-1, with TRBD1 matching 10 junction bases. The sequencing here drew on CD4+ T cells sorted from PBMCs, taken approximately 13 days after vaccination. The nucleotide sequence is TGCAGCGGCCGGACAGGGGGTGGTCCTGAAGCTTTCTTT. This translates into CSGRTGGGPEAFF.